This T cell receptor beta chain was sequenced for a study of cytomegalovirus exposure and HLA in healthy donors. The wider study: HLA-typed donors were the source of 90 million or so unique TCRs, which an early data release held.

Study results and caveats: The study found most TCR sequences rare, yet found some public TCRs in many donors.

This CDR3 has 17 amino acids. Germline assignment: CDR1 MDHEN and CDR2 SYDVKM. V lost 2 bases and J 3 bases, leaving 20 bases between the germline ends. The PCR ran on 60 Vbeta and 13 Jbeta primers. Some clones are missing from TCRdb's copy, which holds only in-frame ones; the method was immunoSEQ multiplex PCR. The sample lists some 130,000 clones, 82% occurring once. Healthy bone marrow donors made up the donors. About this clone: The antigen is undetermined.

The V gene is TRBV28, the J gene TRBJ2-7; tentative D call: TRBD2 (5 bases). What was sequenced was PBMCs. This receptor was taken from a male donor in good health and CMV-seropositive. CDR3: CASSLGLAGFSYYEQYF. In DNA, the CDR3 is TGTGCCAGCAGTTTAGGGCTAGCCGGATTTAGTTACTACGAGCAGTACTTC.